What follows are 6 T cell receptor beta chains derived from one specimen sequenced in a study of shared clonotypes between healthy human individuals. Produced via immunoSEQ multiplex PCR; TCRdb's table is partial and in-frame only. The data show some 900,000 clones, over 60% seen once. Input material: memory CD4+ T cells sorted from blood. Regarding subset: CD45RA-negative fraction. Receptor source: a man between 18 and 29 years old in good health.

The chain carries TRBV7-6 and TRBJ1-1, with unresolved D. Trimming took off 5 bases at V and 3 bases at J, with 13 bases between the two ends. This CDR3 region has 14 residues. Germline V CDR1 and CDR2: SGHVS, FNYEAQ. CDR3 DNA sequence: TGTGCCAGCAGCCCTCCGGGCAGTCACACTGAAGCTTTCTTT. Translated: CASSPPGSHTEAFF.

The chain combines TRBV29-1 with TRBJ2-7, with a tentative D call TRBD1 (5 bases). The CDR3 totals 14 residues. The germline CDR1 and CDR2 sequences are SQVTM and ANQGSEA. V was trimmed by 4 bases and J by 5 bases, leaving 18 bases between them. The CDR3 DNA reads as TGCAGCGTTGTTGGCGCAGGGCAGGTCCACGAGCAGTACTTC. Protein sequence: CSVVGAGQVHEQYF.

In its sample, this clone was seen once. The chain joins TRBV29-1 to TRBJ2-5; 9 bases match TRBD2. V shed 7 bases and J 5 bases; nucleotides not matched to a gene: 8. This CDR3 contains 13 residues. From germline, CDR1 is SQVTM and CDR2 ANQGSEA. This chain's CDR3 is CSALGLAKETQYF. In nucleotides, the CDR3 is TGCAGCGCCCTCGGACTAGCGAAGGAGACCCAGTACTTC. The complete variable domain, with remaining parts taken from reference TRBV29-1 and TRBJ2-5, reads SAVISQKPSRDICQRGTSLTIQCQVDSQVTMMFWYRQQPGQSLTLIATANQGSEATYESGFVIDKFPISRPNLTFSTLTVSNMSPEDSSIYLCSALGLAKETQYFGPGTRLLVL.

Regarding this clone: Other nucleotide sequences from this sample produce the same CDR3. CDR3 region: CASSPGLAGGSTDTQYF. CDR3 nucleotide sequence: TGCGCCAGCAGCCCGGGACTAGCGGGAGGTAGCACAGATACGCAGTATTTT. The gene calls are TRBV5-1 and TRBJ2-3; 15 positions match TRBD2. This CDR3 spans 17 amino acids. Losses at the gene ends were 4 bases for V and 0 bases for J; bases not matched to a gene: 3. Looked up from germline, CDR1 is SGHRS and CDR2 is YFSETQ.

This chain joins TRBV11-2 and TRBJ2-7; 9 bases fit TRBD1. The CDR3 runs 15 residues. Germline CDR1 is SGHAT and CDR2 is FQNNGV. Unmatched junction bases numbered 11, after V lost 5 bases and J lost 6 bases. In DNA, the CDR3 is TGTGCCAGCAGCCCCACAGGGGGCTTTCTGGGCGAGCAGTACTTC. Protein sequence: CASSPTGGFLGEQYF.

DNA for the CDR3: TGTGCCAGCAGTTACGTGTACGGCACTGAAGCTTTCTTT. Translating it yields CASSYVYGTEAFF. The V gene is TRBV6-6, the J gene TRBJ1-1; D remains ambiguous. The CDR3 has 13 amino acids. V lost 2 bases and J lost 4, with 8 bases in between. Germline assignment: CDR1 MNHNY and CDR2 SVGAGI (reference sequence).